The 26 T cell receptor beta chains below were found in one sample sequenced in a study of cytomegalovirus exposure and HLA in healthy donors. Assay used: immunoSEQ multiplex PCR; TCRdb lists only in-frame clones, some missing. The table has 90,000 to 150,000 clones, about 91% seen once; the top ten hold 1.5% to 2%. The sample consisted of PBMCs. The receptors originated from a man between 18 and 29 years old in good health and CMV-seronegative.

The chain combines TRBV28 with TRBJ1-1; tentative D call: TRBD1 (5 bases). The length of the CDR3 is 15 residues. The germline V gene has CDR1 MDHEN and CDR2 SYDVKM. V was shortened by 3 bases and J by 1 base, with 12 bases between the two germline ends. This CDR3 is CASSLVGLGNTEAFF. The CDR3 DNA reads TGTGCCAGCAGTTTGGTGGGACTCGGGAACACTGAAGCTTTCTTT.

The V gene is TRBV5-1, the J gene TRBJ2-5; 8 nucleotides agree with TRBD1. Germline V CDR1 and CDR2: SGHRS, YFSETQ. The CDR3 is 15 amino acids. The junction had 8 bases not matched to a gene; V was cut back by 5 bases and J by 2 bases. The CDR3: CASSDGQGPQETQYF. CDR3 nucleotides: TGCGCCAGCAGTGATGGACAGGGACCTCAAGAGACCCAGTACTTC. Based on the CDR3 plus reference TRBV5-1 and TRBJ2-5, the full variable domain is KAGVTQTPRYLIKTRGQQVTLSCSPISGHRSVSWYQQTPGQGLQFLFEYFSETQRNKGNFPGRFSGRQFSNSRSEMNVSTLELGDSALYLCASSDGQGPQETQYFGPGTRLLVL.

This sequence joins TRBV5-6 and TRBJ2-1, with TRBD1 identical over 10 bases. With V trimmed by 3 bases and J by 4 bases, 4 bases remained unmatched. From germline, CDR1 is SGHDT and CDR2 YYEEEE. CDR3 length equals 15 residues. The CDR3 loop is CASSSTGGGYNEQFF. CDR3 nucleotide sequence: TGTGCCAGCAGCTCGACAGGGGGCGGGTACAATGAGCAGTTCTTC.

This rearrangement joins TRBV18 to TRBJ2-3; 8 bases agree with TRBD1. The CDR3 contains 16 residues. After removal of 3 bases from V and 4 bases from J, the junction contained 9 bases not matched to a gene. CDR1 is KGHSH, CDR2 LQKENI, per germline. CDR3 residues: CASSPDRVGGSDTQYF. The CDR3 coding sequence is TGTGCCAGCTCACCGGACAGGGTTGGTGGTTCAGATACGCAGTATTTT.

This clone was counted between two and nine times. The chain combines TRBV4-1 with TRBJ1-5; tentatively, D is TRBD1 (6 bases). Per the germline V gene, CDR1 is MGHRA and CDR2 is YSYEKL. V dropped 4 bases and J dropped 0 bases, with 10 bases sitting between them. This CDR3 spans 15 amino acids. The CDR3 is CASSLDRSSNQPQHF. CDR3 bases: TGCGCCAGCAGCCTTGACAGGTCTAGCAATCAGCCCCAGCATTTT.

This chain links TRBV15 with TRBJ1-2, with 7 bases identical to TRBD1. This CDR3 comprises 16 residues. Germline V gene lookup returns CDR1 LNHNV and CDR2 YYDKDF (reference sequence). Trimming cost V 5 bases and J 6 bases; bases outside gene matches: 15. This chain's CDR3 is CATSVPGIGGTDGYTF. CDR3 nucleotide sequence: TGTGCCACCAGCGTCCCCGGGATAGGGGGCACGGATGGCTACACCTTC.

The CDR3, as DNA: TGTGCCAGCAGCTTAGGGACTAGAGACACAGATACGCAGTATTTT. The encoded protein is CASSLGTRDTDTQYF. The chain uses TRBV11-2 and TRBJ2-3; 7 bases align to TRBD2. The germline V gene encodes CDR1 SGHAT and CDR2 FQNNGV. J was trimmed by 2 bases and V by 1 base; bases with no gene match: 3. The CDR3 loop spans 15 amino acids. The full variable domain, completed using reference TRBV11-2 and TRBJ2-3, is EAGVAQSPRYKIIEKRQSVAFWCNPISGHATLYWYQQILGQGPKLLIQFQNNGVVDDSQLPKDRFSAERLKGVDSTLKIQPAKLEDSAVYLCASSLGTRDTDTQYFGPGTRLTVL.

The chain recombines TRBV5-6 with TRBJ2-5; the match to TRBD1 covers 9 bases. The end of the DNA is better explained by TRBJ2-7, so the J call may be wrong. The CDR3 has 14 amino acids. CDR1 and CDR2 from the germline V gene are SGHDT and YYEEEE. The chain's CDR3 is CASRPTGGAYEQYF. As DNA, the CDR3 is TGTGCCAGCAGGCCAACAGGGGGCGCCTACGAGCAGTACTTC.

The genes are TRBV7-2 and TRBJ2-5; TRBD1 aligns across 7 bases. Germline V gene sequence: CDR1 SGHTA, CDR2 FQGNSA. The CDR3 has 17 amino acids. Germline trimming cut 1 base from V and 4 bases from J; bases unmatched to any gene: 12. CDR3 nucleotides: TGTGCCAGCAGCTTAGAGAAAATTTCCGGGACAGTAGAGACCCAGTACTTC. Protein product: CASSLEKISGTVETQYF.

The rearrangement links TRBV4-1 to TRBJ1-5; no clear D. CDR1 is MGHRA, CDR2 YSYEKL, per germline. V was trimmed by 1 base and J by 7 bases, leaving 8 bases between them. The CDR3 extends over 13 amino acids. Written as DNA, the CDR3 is TGCGCCAGCAGCCAAGTAGCGGTACAGCCCCAGCATTTT. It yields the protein CASSQVAVQPQHF.

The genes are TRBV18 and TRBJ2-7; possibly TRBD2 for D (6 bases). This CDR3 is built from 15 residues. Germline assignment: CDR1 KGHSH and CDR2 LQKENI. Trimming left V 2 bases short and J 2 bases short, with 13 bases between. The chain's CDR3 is CASSPAGGGPYEQYF. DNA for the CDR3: TGTGCCAGCTCACCAGCCGGGGGTGGCCCCTACGAGCAGTACTTC.

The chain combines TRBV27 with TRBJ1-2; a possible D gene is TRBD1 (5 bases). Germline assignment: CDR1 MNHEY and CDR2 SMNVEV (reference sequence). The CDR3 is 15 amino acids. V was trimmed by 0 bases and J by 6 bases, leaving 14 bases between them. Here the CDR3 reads CASSLSTGGFDGYTF. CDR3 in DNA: TGTGCCAGCAGTTTATCGACCGGGGGTTTCGATGGCTACACCTTC.

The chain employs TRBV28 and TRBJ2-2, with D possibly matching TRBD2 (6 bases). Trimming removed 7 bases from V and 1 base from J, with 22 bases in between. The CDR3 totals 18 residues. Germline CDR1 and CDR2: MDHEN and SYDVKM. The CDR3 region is CASNLAGYGRLNTGELFF. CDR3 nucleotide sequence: TGTGCCAGCAATCTAGCAGGTTACGGGAGACTGAACACCGGGGAGCTGTTTTTT.

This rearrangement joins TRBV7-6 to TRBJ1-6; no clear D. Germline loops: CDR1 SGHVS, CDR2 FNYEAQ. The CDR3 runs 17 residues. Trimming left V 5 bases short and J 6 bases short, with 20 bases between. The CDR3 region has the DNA TGTGCCAGCAGCATTTTGCCGGGTCGGGTTTCTAATTCACCCCTCCACTTT. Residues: CASSILPGRVSNSPLHF.

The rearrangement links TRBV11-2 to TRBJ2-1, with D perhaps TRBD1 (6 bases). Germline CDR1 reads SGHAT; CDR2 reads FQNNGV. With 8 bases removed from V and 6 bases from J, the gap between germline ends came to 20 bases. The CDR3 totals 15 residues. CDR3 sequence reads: CASGKSGTLFNEQFF. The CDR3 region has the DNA TGTGCCAGCGGCAAATCAGGGACACTTTTCAATGAGCAGTTCTTC.

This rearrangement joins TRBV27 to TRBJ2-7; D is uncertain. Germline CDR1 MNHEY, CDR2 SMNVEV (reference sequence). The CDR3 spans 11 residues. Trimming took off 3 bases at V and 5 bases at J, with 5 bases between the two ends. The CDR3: CASSLNNEQYF. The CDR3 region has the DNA TGTGCCAGCAGTTTGAACAACGAGCAGTACTTC.

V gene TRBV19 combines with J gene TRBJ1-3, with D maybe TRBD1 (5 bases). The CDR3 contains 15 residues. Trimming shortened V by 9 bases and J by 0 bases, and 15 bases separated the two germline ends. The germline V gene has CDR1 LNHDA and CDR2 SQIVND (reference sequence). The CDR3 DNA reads TGTGCCAGCACAGCGGGGGGATACTCTGGAAACACCATATATTTT. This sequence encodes CASTAGGYSGNTIYF.

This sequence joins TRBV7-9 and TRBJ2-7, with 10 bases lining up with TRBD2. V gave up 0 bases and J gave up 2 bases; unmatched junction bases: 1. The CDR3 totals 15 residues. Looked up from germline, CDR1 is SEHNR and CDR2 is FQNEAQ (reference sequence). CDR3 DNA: TGTGCCAGCAGCTTAGCTCTAGCGGGAGCCTACGAGCAGTACTTC. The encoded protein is CASSLALAGAYEQYF. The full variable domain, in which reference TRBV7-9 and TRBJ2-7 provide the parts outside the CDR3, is DTGVSQNPRHKITKRGQNVTFRCDPISEHNRLYWYRQTLGQGPEFLTYFQNEAQLEKSRLLSDRFSAERPKGSFSTLEIQRTEQGDSAMYLCASSLALAGAYEQYFGPGTRLTVT.

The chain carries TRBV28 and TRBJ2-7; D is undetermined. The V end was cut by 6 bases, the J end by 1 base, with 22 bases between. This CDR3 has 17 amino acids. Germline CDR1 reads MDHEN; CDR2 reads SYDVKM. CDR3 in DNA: TGTGCCAGCAGCAGCATCCGGGTGTCATTCTATTCCTACGAGCAGTACTTC. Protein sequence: CASSSIRVSFYSYEQYF.

The CDR3 loop reads CASTSSRERNYEQYF. The CDR3 nucleotides read TGTGCCAGCACCTCATCCAGGGAACGGAACTACGAGCAGTACTTC. This sequence joins TRBV27 and TRBJ2-7, with D perhaps matching TRBD1 (5 bases). Germline CDR1 is MNHEY and CDR2 is SMNVEV (reference sequence). CDR3 length: 15 amino acids. V gave up 7 bases and J gave up 3 bases, with 19 bases separating them.

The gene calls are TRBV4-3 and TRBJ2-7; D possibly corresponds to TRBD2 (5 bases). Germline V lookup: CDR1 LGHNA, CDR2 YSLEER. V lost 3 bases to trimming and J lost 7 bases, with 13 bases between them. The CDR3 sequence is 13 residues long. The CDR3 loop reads CASSHAVGREQYF. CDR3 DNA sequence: TGCGCCAGCAGCCATGCCGTGGGGAGAGAGCAGTACTTC.

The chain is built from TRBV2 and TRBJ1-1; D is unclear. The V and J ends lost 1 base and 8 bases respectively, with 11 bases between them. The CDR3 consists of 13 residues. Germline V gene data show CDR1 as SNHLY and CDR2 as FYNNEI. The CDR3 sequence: CASSEDRHGEAFF. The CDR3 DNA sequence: TGTGCCAGCAGTGAAGACCGACACGGCGAAGCTTTCTTT.

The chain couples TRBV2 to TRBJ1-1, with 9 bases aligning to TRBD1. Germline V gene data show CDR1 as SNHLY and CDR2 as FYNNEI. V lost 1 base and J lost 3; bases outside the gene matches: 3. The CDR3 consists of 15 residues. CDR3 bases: TGTGCCAGCAGTGAAGGGGACAGGGATTACACTGAAGCTTTCTTT. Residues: CASSEGDRDYTEAFF.

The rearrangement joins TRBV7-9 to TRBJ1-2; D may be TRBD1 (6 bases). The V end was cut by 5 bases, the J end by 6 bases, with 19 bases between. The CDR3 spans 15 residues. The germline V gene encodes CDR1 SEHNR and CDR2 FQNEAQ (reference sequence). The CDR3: CASSSRDKPLHGYTF. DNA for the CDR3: TGTGCCAGCAGCAGCCGGGACAAGCCTCTCCATGGCTACACCTTC.

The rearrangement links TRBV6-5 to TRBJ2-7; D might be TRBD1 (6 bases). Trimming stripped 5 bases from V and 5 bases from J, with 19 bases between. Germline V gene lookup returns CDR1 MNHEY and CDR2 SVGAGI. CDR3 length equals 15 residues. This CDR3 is CASSPTWGRLDEQYF. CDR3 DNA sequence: TGTGCCAGCAGTCCGACATGGGGGCGTTTAGACGAGCAGTACTTC.

CDR3 coding DNA: TGTGCCAGCGACGCGGGGAGGGAATCGAGCGGCTACACCTTC. This gives the protein CASDAGRESSGYTF. The chain has TRBV18 and TRBJ1-2; D not certain. CDR1 is KGHSH, CDR2 LQKENI, per germline. The CDR3 loop spans 14 amino acids. Trimming shortened V by 8 bases and J by 8 bases, and 21 bases separated the two germline ends.